Sequencing of this T cell receptor beta chain was carried out in a study of T cells in narcolepsy. The protocol was immunoSEQ multiplex PCR, while the TCRdb copy is restricted to in-frame clones and leaves out a portion. The table has 20,000 to 30,000 clones, more than 65% seen once. Deletions cut 0 bases from V and 2 bases from J, with 7 bases between. The CDR3 has 13 residues. Germline lookup yields CDR1 GTSNPN and CDR2 SVGIG (reference sequence). This clonotype was obtained from a human donor in good health. The chain combines TRBV30 with TRBJ1-2; no firm D call. Sequencing was done on a sample of memory (CD45RA-) CD4+ T cells from blood. CDR3 coding DNA: TGTGCCTGGAGTGTAGAGGCGAACTATGGCTACACCTTC. Amino acid sequence: CAWSVEANYGYTF.